Listed here are 26 T cell receptor beta chains from one sample, sequenced in a study of OX40 agonist ivuxolimab in advanced cancers. Assay: immunoSEQ multiplex PCR; the TCRdb copy retains only in-frame clones and omits some. The table records roughly 100,000 clones, 85% to 90% of them present only once. The starting material was CD4+ or CD8+ T cells sorted from blood, obtained in a trial of the OX40 agonist ivuxolimab. Receptor source: an adult with an advanced solid tumor such as melanoma, head and neck, liver or kidney cancer.

V gene TRBV27 combines with J gene TRBJ2-3; D is ambiguous. The CDR3 loop spans 14 amino acids. Germline V gene data show CDR1 as MNHEY and CDR2 as SMNVEV (reference sequence). Trimming took 2 bases from V and 2 from J, leaving 8 bases between them. CDR3 nucleotides: TGTGCCAGCAGTTTAAAACCTGACACAGATACGCAGTATTTT. Its protein is CASSLKPDTDTQYF.

The chain combines TRBV2 with TRBJ1-5; 7 bases align to TRBD1. V gave up 6 bases and J gave up 1 base; unmatched junction bases: 12. This CDR3 contains 17 residues. Germline V gives CDR1 SNHLY, CDR2 FYNNEI. The CDR3: CASRPGPQGESNQPQHF. The CDR3 coding sequence is TGTGCCAGCAGACCGGGACCCCAGGGGGAAAGCAATCAGCCCCAGCATTTT.

J is TRBJ2-5 and V is TRBV6-5; a possible D gene is TRBD2 (6 bases). CDR3 length equals 15 residues. V was trimmed by 4 bases and J by 5 bases, leaving 17 bases between them. The germline V gene encodes CDR1 MNHEY and CDR2 SVGAGI. The CDR3 sequence is CASSWRAPTGETQYF. The CDR3 bases are TGTGCCAGCAGTTGGAGGGCGCCTACTGGGGAGACCCAGTACTTC.

The chain combines TRBV11-3 with TRBJ2-3; 9 positions agree with TRBD2. This CDR3 has 16 amino acids. The germline V gene encodes CDR1 SGHNT and CDR2 YENEEA. The J segment lost 2 bases and the V segment lost 2 bases, leaving 5 bases of the junction unmatched. The CDR3 sequence: CASSLRAGGSTDTQYF. The DNA for the CDR3 is TGTGCCAGCAGCTTACGAGCGGGGGGTTCCACAGATACGCAGTATTTT.

The V gene is TRBV11-2, the J gene TRBJ2-5; the match to TRBD2 covers 10 bases. The V gene's germline CDR1 is SGHAT and CDR2 FQNNGV. This CDR3 contains 14 residues. The trim removed 5 bases at V and 9 bases at J, leaving 9 bases unmatched. The CDR3 DNA follows: TGTGCCAGCAGCCCCTCGAGCGGGGGGGGGTCCCAGTACTTC. Residues: CASSPSSGGGSQYF. The entire variable domain, with the rest obtained from reference TRBV11-2 and TRBJ2-5, is as follows: EAGVAQSPRYKIIEKRQSVAFWCNPISGHATLYWYQQILGQGPKLLIQFQNNGVVDDSQLPKDRFSAERLKGVDSTLKIQPAKLEDSAVYLCASSPSSGGGSQYFGPGTRLLVL.

Only one count was recorded for this clone. The chain couples TRBV19 to TRBJ1-1, with unresolved D. The CDR3 runs to 13 residues. Germline lookup yields CDR1 LNHDA and CDR2 SQIVND (reference sequence). With 6 bases removed from V and 4 bases from J, the gap between germline ends came to 12 bases. CDR3 sequence: CASSLKGGTEAFF. The DNA for the CDR3 is TGTGCCAGTAGCCTGAAGGGTGGCACTGAAGCTTTCTTT.

The rearrangement links TRBV28 to TRBJ2-3; 7 bases fit TRBD2. Germline V gene lookup returns CDR1 MDHEN and CDR2 SYDVKM. Germline trimming cut 5 bases from V and 2 bases from J; bases unmatched to any gene: 13. The CDR3 has 17 amino acids. The CDR3 region has the DNA TGTGCCAGCAGTGCCTTGGGGGGGACGATCACCACAGATACGCAGTATTTT. This translates into CASSALGGTITTDTQYF.

The J gene is TRBJ1-1, the V gene TRBV9, with D perhaps TRBD1 (6 bases). Germline loops: CDR1 SGDLS, CDR2 YYNGEE. The V end was cut by 0 bases, the J end by 5 bases, with 17 bases between. The CDR3 sequence is 16 residues long. The CDR3 here is CASSVASGQTGTEAFF. CDR3 nucleotides: TGTGCCAGCAGCGTAGCTTCCGGACAGACGGGAACTGAAGCTTTCTTT.

CDR3 DNA: TGTGCCAGCAGTTTCGGACTAGCGGAAACCTACGAGCAGTACTTC. The encoded protein is CASSFGLAETYEQYF. J is TRBJ2-7 and V is TRBV27; TRBD2 agrees at 10 bases. The CDR3 has 15 amino acids. The germline CDR1 and CDR2 sequences are MNHEY and SMNVEV (reference sequence). V was clipped by 3 bases and J by 2 bases; unmatched bases: 4.

The chain joins TRBV7-2 to TRBJ2-7; 7 nucleotides align to TRBD2. Germline V gives CDR1 SGHTA, CDR2 FQGNSA. The CDR3 consists of 13 residues. The trim removed 4 bases at V and 7 bases at J, leaving 7 bases unmatched. The DNA for the CDR3 is TGTGCCAGCAGCTCGGGACGGGAGGTAGAGCAGTACTTC. Amino acid sequence: CASSSGREVEQYF.

The CDR3 loop reads CATGQGSPSNYGYTF. Written as DNA, the CDR3 is TGTGCCACGGGACAGGGGTCCCCCTCTAACTATGGCTACACCTTC. The V gene is TRBV19, the J gene TRBJ1-2; TRBD1 agrees at 10 bases. The CDR3 consists of 15 residues. The germline V gene has CDR1 LNHDA and CDR2 SQIVND (reference sequence). V lost 10 bases and J lost 0; bases outside the gene matches: 8.

This rearrangement joins TRBV12-5 to TRBJ1-1; no clear D gene. This CDR3 is 11 amino acids long. The germline V gene encodes CDR1 LGHNT and CDR2 FRNRAP. The V gene lost 3 bases and the J gene lost 4 bases, with 3 bases spanning the gap. The CDR3 reads CASGFGTEAFF. For the CDR3, the DNA is TGTGCTAGTGGTTTCGGCACTGAAGCTTTCTTT.

V gene TRBV9 combines with J gene TRBJ2-5; D may be TRBD2 (6 bases). The V gene's germline CDR1 is SGDLS and CDR2 YYNGEE. Trimming shortened V by 0 bases and J by 5 bases, and 14 bases separated the two germline ends. The CDR3 is 15 residues long. CDR3 sequence (DNA): TGTGCCAGCAGCGTAGCCGGGGGAGTGAAGGAGACCCAGTACTTC. Protein product: CASSVAGGVKETQYF.

Remarks on this clone: One junction end disagrees with the germline gene, perhaps due to a read error. The V call is TRBV7-7, the J call TRBJ2-1; D is unclear. This CDR3 region has 12 residues. The germline CDR1 and CDR2 sequences are SSHAT and FNYEAQ (reference sequence). The CDR3 sequence is CASSFGWDEQFF. In DNA form, the CDR3 reads TGTGCTAGCAGTTTCGGATGGGATGAGCAGTTCTTC.

This sequence joins TRBV5-1 and TRBJ2-7; D is possibly TRBD1 (6 bases). V was clipped by 1 base and J by 5 bases, with 10 bases between them. There are 13 residues in the CDR3. Per the germline V gene, CDR1 is SGHRS and CDR2 is YFSETQ. CDR3 nucleotide sequence: TGCGCCAGCAGCTTGACAGGGTTAAACGAGCAGTACTTC. Translating gives CASSLTGLNEQYF.

The chain employs TRBV6-1 and TRBJ1-6; D remains unclear. V lost 6 bases and J lost 0, with 9 bases in between. In germline, CDR1 is MNHNS, CDR2 SASEGT. The CDR3 sequence is 15 residues long. This chain's CDR3 is CASRPSGSYNSPLHF. In DNA, the CDR3 is TGTGCCAGCAGGCCGTCAGGCTCCTATAATTCACCCCTCCACTTT.

The J gene is TRBJ1-4, the V gene TRBV19; no definite D call. The germline V gene has CDR1 LNHDA and CDR2 SQIVND (reference sequence). V lost 7 bases and J lost 3, with 6 bases in between. The CDR3 totals 12 residues. The CDR3: CASIGPNEKLFF. CDR3 DNA sequence: TGTGCCAGTATTGGTCCTAATGAAAAACTGTTTTTT.

The chain joins TRBV7-2 to TRBJ2-5, with a possible D match to TRBD2 (6 bases). Germline CDR1 SGHTA, CDR2 FQGNSA. The germline V and J ends were trimmed by 2 bases and 2 bases, with 15 bases remaining between them. CDR3 length: 16 amino acids. CDR3 residues: CASSLRVAAGQETQYF. CDR3 DNA sequence: TGTGCCAGCAGCTTAAGGGTTGCGGCGGGACAAGAGACCCAGTACTTC. Using reference TRBV7-2 and TRBJ2-5 for the parts outside the CDR3, the full variable domain is GAGVSQSPSNKVTEKGKDVELRCDPISGHTALYWYRQSLGQGLEFLIYFQGNSAPDKSGLPSDRFSAERTGGSVSTLTIQRTQQEDSAVYLCASSLRVAAGQETQYFGPGTRLLVL.

The gene calls are TRBV9 and TRBJ2-1, with a possible D match to TRBD2 (6 bases). The germline CDR1 and CDR2 sequences are SGDLS and YYNGEE. CDR3 length: 15 residues. V shed 1 base and J shed 5 bases, with 13 bases lying between them. The CDR3, as DNA: TGTGCCAGCAGCGTAAGGGCGGGGAACGACAATGAGCAGTTCTTC. As protein: CASSVRAGNDNEQFF.

The rearrangement links TRBV5-8 to TRBJ1-5; 7 nucleotides line up with TRBD1. The CDR3 consists of 15 residues. Germline V lookup: CDR1 SGHTS, CDR2 YDEGEE. Trimming took 6 bases from V and 1 from J; bases not matched to a gene: 7. The chain's CDR3 is CASTLGTASNQPQHF. For the CDR3, the DNA is TGTGCCAGCACCCTCGGGACAGCCAGCAATCAGCCCCAGCATTTT.

V usage is TRBV11-2 and J usage is TRBJ2-2; D possibly matches TRBD1 or TRBD2 (5 bases each). Trimming shortened V by 5 bases and J by 7 bases, and 17 bases separated the two germline ends. This CDR3 comprises 15 residues. The germline V gene has CDR1 SGHAT and CDR2 FQNNGV. CDR3 sequence reads: CASSPGRGTGGELFF. DNA for the CDR3: TGTGCCAGCAGCCCCGGTCGGGGCACGGGCGGGGAGCTGTTTTTT. Filled out from reference TRBV11-2 and TRBJ2-2, the complete variable domain reads EAGVAQSPRYKIIEKRQSVAFWCNPISGHATLYWYQQILGQGPKLLIQFQNNGVVDDSQLPKDRFSAERLKGVDSTLKIQPAKLEDSAVYLCASSPGRGTGGELFFGEGSRLTVL.

The CDR3 here is CAWSRTQGWDEQFF. CDR3 DNA sequence: TGTGCCTGGAGTCGGACGCAGGGCTGGGATGAGCAGTTCTTC. The V call is TRBV30, the J call TRBJ2-1, with D tentatively TRBD1 (5 bases). Germline lookup yields CDR1 GTSNPN and CDR2 SVGIG (reference sequence). This CDR3 region has 14 residues. Trimming cost V 2 bases and J 8 bases, with 16 bases left between them.

This clone was seen only once. This CDR3 is CASSVEGTSSHNEQFF. The CDR3 DNA reads as TGTGCCAGCAGCGTAGAGGGAACTTCTTCCCACAATGAGCAGTTCTTC. The chain uses TRBV9 and TRBJ2-1; unclear D gene. CDR3 size: 16 residues. Germline loops: CDR1 SGDLS, CDR2 YYNGEE. V lost 0 bases, J lost 5 bases, and 15 bases lay in between. Looking up the rest from reference TRBV9 and TRBJ2-1 gives the full variable domain: DSGVTQTPKHLITATGQRVTLRCSPRSGDLSVYWYQQSLDQGLQFLIQYYNGEERAKGNILERFSAQQFPDLHSELNLSSLELGDSALYFCASSVEGTSSHNEQFFGPGTRLTVL.

This rearrangement joins TRBV18 to TRBJ1-2; unclear D gene. Germline CDR1 reads KGHSH; CDR2 reads LQKENI. The length of the CDR3 is 15 residues. Trimming stripped 0 bases from V and 2 bases from J, with 10 bases between. As DNA, the CDR3 is TGTGCCAGCTCACCACCGGTCGGAGAGAACTATGGCTACACCTTC. Amino acid sequence: CASSPPVGENYGYTF.

This clone was recorded once. The rearrangement links TRBV5-8 to TRBJ2-4; D ambiguous. The CDR3 is 15 amino acids. Deletions cut 3 bases from V and 9 bases from J, with 19 bases between. Germline CDR1 and CDR2: SGHTS and YDEGEE. Written as DNA, the CDR3 is TGTGCCAGCAGCTCCCCGGACGGGTACCCTACCATTCAGTACTTC. Its protein is CASSSPDGYPTIQYF.

This rearrangement joins TRBV19 to TRBJ1-2, with D possibly TRBD1 on 6 matching bases. Germline assignment: CDR1 LNHDA and CDR2 SQIVND (reference sequence). Between the trimmed V and J ends, which lost 5 bases and 2 bases, there was a span of 12 bases. This CDR3 comprises 14 residues. Here the CDR3 DNA reads TGTGCCAGTAGTCTCGTTGGACAGAACTATGGCTACACCTTC. Protein product: CASSLVGQNYGYTF.